This T cell receptor beta chain was documented in a study of blood T cells in healthy people across ages (dated by TCRdb to between 2015 and 2016). In terms of the full investigation: In model experiments, template switching captured roughly one uniquely barcoded TCR beta cDNA molecule for every two T cells. Donors of different ages were randomly distributed across sequencing lanes to avoid experimental bias. For two donors (one aged 18 to 29 and one aged 80 or older), the study analyzed two additional independent replicas of 1 million unique cDNA reads from the same blood draw. Donors were grouped into four age groups: young (average roughly 17 years), middle-aged (39), aged (about 60) and long-lived (over 80). To track age-related changes in TCR beta repertoire diversity, the study relied on deep sequencing normalized with unique cDNA molecular identifiers. Study-wide findings and limitations: The percentage of naive T cells measured by flow cytometry correlated strongly with observed TCR beta diversity. Bulk unsorted PBMC profiling prevented conclusive comparison of naive and antigen-experienced compartments. Observed TCR beta diversity per million T cells fell roughly linearly with age, and a significant reduction was already apparent by age about 43. The long-lived group showed more naive CD4+ T cells, fewer expanded clones and increased TCR diversity than the aged group, suggesting age selection. Because donor CMV infection status was unknown, age-related changes in expanded clonotypes were potentially confounded. Estimates of total diversity based on one million sequenced T cells were regarded as lower bounds and as underestimates.

Systemically healthy Caucasian individuals from Russia, 39 in total and aged roughly 6 to 100 years, were included as donors. Each donor gave about 9.7 milliliters of peripheral blood, drawn into EDTA-treated Vacutainer tubes. Ficoll-Paque density-gradient centrifugation was used to isolate PBMCs, with at least 7 million obtained per sample. Trizol reagent was used to extract total RNA from the PBMCs, yielding at least 6 micrograms per sample. For every donor, an aliquot of PBMCs went through flow cytometry to measure the percentages of naive CD45RAhigh/CD27high T cells. This clonotype was picked up a small number of times. Its antigen is not yet known. No per-base quality is available; no much larger clone lies one base away. To prepare the library, 5' RACE was applied. Sequenced using an Illumina HiSeq 2500. A second roughly 7 to 11 cycle PCR used a sample-barcoded 5' primer and a J-beta primer mix. Each TCR beta cDNA molecule received a unique molecular identifier from a template-switch 5' adaptor carrying 12 random nucleotides. Each sample yielded at least 2.5 million CDR3-containing paired-end reads. The Mint cDNA synthesis kit, primed by a TRBC-specific oligonucleotide, was used to synthesize first-strand cDNA from all RNA. Following uracil-DNA glycosylase treatment, all cDNA underwent a first 18-cycle PCR with the universal primers M1SS and BC2_uni_R. The paper's processing steps were these. For normalization, 1 million high-quality reads, each with a distinct molecular identifier, were randomly selected from each sample. Instead of being binned into consensus sequences, reads that shared molecular identifiers were thrown out. MiTCR, run with a Q25 quality threshold and the strictest error-elimination algorithm, handled CDR3 identification, clonotype clustering and error correction. A nonparametric unseen species model with Euler transformation was used to estimate a lower bound on total TCR beta diversity. TCRdb reran the public reads through fastp at Q25 and MiXCR, keeping productive beta chains. Entries are consolidated by CDR3 protein sequence, retaining the most common genes and DNA. TCRdb assigned the V and J calls; the authors' analysis was not used. The sample yields roughly 1,800,000 distinct CDR3 sequences; about 49% were counted once. The ten most abundant clones make up roughly 2% of the sample.

The germline V gene yields SGHTA for CDR1 and FQGNSA for CDR2. The junction shows trimming of 5 bases on V and 4 bases on J, plus 17 bases between the germline ends. Counted from cysteine to phenylalanine, this CDR3 has 15 amino acids. CDR3 DNA is the only sequence kept; it has 45 bases, read in frame from the first base. What was sequenced was blood. The receptor was derived from a woman aged 40 to 55 in good health. The receptor chain draws on TRBV7-2 and TRBJ2-5, with TRBD2 tentatively as D gene (5 bases match). The nucleotide sequence reads as follows: TGTGCCAGCAGCCCCCCATCCGGGGTGGGAGAGACCCAGTACTTC. Its coded protein is CASSPPSGVGETQYF.